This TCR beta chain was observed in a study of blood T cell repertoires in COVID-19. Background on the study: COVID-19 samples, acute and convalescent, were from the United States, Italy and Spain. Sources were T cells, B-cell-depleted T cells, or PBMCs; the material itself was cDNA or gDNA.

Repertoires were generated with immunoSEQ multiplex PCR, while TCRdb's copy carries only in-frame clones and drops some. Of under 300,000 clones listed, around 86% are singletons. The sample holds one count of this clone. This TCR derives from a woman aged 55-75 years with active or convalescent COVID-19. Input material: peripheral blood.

The CDR3 sequence: CASRWRGSNEQFF. The CDR3 region has the DNA TGTGCCAGCAGGTGGAGAGGCTCCAATGAGCAGTTCTTC. V usage is TRBV6-5 and J usage is TRBJ2-1; unclear D gene. V was shortened by 6 bases and J by 6 bases, with 12 bases between the two germline ends. Germline CDR1 and CDR2: MNHEY and SVGAGI. This CDR3 is built from 13 residues.